This record looks at one T cell receptor beta chain sequence and its context. The antigen is not known. Healthy bone marrow donors formed the donor group. Germline assignment: CDR1 KGHSH and CDR2 LQKENI. The V gene lost 2 bases and the J gene lost 7 bases, with 12 bases spanning the gap. The CDR3 has 14 amino acids. The sample is drawn from a study of cytomegalovirus exposure and HLA in healthy donors. Study findings and constraints: A link between a missense DCLRE1C variant and TCR beta V- and J-gene trimming emerged from a later analysis. Later work associated roughly 17,000 TCR beta sequences with HLA alleles at 0.05 false discovery rate. High sensitivity and specificity were reportedly achieved when the classifier diagnosed cytomegalovirus status.

Amplification used 60 Vbeta primers and 13 Jbeta primers. The table came from immunoSEQ multiplex PCR; TCRdb's copy has only in-frame clones and leaves some out. The repertoire holds more than 200,000 clones, with 60% to 80% as singletons. This receptor was identified in a man younger than 35 in good health and CMV-seronegative. V usage is TRBV18 and J usage is TRBJ2-1; maybe TRBD2 (7 bases). The sequencing input was PBMCs. The CDR3 DNA follows: TGTGCCAGCTCACCAAAGGGGGGGCTGAATGAGCAGTTCTTC. It yields the protein CASSPKGGLNEQFF.